This T cell receptor beta chain stems from a study of T cells in tuberculosis. The CDR3 has 17 residues. With V trimmed by 3 bases and J by 4 bases, 9 bases remained unmatched. In germline, CDR1 is MGHRA, CDR2 YSYEKL. Points from the study as a whole: Classification accuracy was 85% to 90% (AUROC 0.90) with the GMM-specific repertoire.

Comments on this clone: What it recognizes is unknown.

Sequenced by immunoSEQ multiplex PCR; TCRdb stores in-frame clones only, minus some. In the table there are around 25,000 clones, roughly nine tenths of which are singletons. The sequence was collected from a donor between 10 and 29 years old with latent tuberculosis or without tuberculosis infection. Some clones in this sample may be carry-over from other donors' samples. This chain joins TRBV4-1 and TRBJ1-6, with 7 positions matching TRBD1. The sequenced sample consisted of PBMCs. CDR3 bases: TGCGCCAGCAGCCACCAAAAGACAGGGAGATATAATTCACCCCTCCACTTT. It yields the protein CASSHQKTGRYNSPLHF.